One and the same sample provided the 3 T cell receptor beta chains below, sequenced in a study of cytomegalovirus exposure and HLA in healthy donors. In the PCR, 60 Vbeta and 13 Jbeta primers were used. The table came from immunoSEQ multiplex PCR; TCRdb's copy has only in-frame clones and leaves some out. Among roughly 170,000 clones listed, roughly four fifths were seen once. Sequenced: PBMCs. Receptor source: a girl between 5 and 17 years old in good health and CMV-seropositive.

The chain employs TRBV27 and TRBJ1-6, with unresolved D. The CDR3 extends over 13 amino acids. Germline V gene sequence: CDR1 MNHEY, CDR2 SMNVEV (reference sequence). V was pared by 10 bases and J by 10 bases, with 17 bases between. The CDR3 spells CAISLAYGSPLHF. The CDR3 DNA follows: TGTGCCATCTCTTTAGCATACGGCTCACCCCTCCACTTT.

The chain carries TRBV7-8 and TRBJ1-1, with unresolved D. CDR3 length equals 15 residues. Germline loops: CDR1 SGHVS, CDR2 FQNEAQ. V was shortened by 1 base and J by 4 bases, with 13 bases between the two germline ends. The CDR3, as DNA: TGTGCCAGCAGCTTAGAGCGGGGTCGGTCCACTGAAGCTTTCTTT. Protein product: CASSLERGRSTEAFF.

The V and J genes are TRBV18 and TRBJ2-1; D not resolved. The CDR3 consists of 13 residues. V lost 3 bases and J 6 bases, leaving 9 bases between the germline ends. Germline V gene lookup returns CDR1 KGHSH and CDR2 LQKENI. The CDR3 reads CASSPTTGNEQFF. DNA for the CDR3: TGTGCCAGCTCACCCACGACTGGCAATGAGCAGTTCTTC.